This T cell receptor beta chain comes out of a study of blood T cell repertoires in COVID-19. Study details: COVID-19 samples from acute and convalescent phases originated in the United States, Italy and Spain. Nucleic acid was either cDNA or gDNA, and it came from T cells, B-cell-depleted T cells, or PBMCs.

Using immunoSEQ multiplex PCR, the repertoire was profiled, and TCRdb retains in-frame clones only, with some absent. Of roughly 120,000 clones listed, 85% were seen once; the top ten hold roughly an eighth. There are 12 residues in the CDR3. Germline CDR1 SGHDT, CDR2 YYEEEE. V shed 2 bases and J shed 8 bases, with 10 bases lying between them. Sequenced sample: peripheral blood. V and J are TRBV5-6 and TRBJ1-2; D is unresolved. This clonotype was obtained from a human donor in a cohort sampled during active COVID-19. The DNA of the CDR3 is TGTGCCAGCAGCTTAATCGGTGAGGGCTACACCTTC. The encoded protein is CASSLIGEGYTF.